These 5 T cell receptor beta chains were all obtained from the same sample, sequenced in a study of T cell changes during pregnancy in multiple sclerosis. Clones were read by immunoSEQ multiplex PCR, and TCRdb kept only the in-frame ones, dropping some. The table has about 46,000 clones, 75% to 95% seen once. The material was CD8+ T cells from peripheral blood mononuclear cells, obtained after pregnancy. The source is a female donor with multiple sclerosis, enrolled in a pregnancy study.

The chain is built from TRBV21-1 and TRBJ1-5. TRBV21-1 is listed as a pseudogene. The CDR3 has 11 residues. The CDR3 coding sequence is TGTGCCACCCTTAGCAATCAGCCCCAGCATTTT. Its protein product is CATLSNQPQHF.

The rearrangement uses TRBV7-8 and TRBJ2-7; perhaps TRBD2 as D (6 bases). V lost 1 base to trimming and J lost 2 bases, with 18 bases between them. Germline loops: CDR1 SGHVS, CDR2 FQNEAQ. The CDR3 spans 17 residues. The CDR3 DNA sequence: TGTGCCAGCAGCTTAGACGGGCGGGATCTAATAACCTACGAGCAGTACTTC. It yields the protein CASSLDGRDLITYEQYF. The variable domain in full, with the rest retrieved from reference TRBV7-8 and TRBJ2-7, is GAGVSQSPRYKVAKRGQDVALRCDPISGHVSLFWYQQALGQGPEFLTYFQNEAQLDKSGLPSDRFFAERPEGSVSTLKIQRTQQEDSAVYLCASSLDGRDLITYEQYFGPGTRLTVT.

This CDR3 reads CASSQDRQPGNTIYF. The CDR3 region has the DNA TGCGCCAGCAGCCAAGATCGACAGCCTGGAAACACCATATATTTT. The chain carries TRBV4-1 and TRBJ1-3; TRBD1 might be the D (5 bases). Germline V CDR1 and CDR2: MGHRA, YSYEKL. CDR3 length: 15 residues. V dropped 0 bases and J dropped 2 bases, with 8 bases sitting between them.

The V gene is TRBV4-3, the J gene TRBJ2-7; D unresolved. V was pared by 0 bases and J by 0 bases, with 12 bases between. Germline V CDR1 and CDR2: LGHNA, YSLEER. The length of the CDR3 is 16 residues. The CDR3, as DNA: TGCGCCAGCAGCCAAGATTTGGCAGTCTTCTCCTACGAGCAGTACTTC. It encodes CASSQDLAVFSYEQYF.

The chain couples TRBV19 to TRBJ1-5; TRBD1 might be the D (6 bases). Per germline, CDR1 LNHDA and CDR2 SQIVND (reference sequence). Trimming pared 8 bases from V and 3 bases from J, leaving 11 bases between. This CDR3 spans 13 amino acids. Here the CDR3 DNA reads TGTGCCAGTCTGCAGGGGTACAATCAGCCCCAGCATTTT. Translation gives CASLQGYNQPQHF.